This passage covers 26 T cell receptor beta chains from one sample sequenced in a study of Graves' ophthalmopathy and Graves' hyperthyroidism. Amplified material comprised TCR beta CDR3 regions derived from RNA transcripts. First-round RT-PCR with HTBI primers preceded a second-round multiplex PCR. TCRdb redid the calling of the multiplex PCR reads with MiXCR, one entry per CDR3 protein. The sample yields about 1.1 million distinct CDR3 sequences, about 35% seen once. The specimen was peripheral blood or thyroid tissue (not recorded which). The receptors originated from an adult man with Graves' hyperthyroidism.

This clonotype was counted many times. The V and J genes are TRBV20-1 and TRBJ2-2; 10 bases line up with TRBD2. Looked up from germline, CDR1 is DFQATT and CDR2 is SNEGSKA (reference sequence). Germline trimming cut 4 bases from V and 4 bases from J; bases unmatched to any gene: 3. This CDR3 spans 14 amino acids. DNA for the CDR3: TGCAGTGCTATAGCGGGAGGTAGCACCGGGGAGCTGTTTTTT. It encodes CSAIAGGSTGELFF.

Many counts were recorded for this clonotype. J is TRBJ2-5 and V is TRBV12-3 or TRBV12-4, with D possibly being TRBD1 or TRBD2 (6 bases each). CDR3 size: 13 residues. V gave up 6 bases and J gave up 2 bases, with 10 bases separating them. The DNA for the CDR3 is TGTGCCAGCAGAAGGGGGGAACAAGAGACCCAGTACTTC. Residues: CASRRGEQETQYF.

The rearrangement joins TRBV9 to TRBJ2-5, with D possibly TRBD2 on 7 matching bases. The V gene lost 0 bases and the J gene lost 4 bases, with 19 bases spanning the gap. The CDR3 loop spans 17 amino acids. In germline, CDR1 is SGDLS, CDR2 YYNGEE. CDR3 sequence (DNA): TGTGCCAGCAGCGTAGGGGTCAGGGAGGGGGGGCGAGAGACCCAGTACTTC. Translation gives CASSVGVREGGRETQYF.

CDR3 protein: CSVQGAETQYF. For the CDR3, the DNA is TGCAGCGTCCAGGGGGCGGAGACCCAGTACTTC. The V and J genes are TRBV29-1 and TRBJ2-5; 8 nucleotides line up with TRBD1. The CDR3 has 11 residues. Germline CDR1 reads SQVTM; CDR2 reads ANQGSEA. J was trimmed by 5 bases and V by 6 bases; bases with no gene match: 2.

The gene calls are TRBV20-1 and TRBJ1-6, with no clear D. The CDR3 runs 13 residues. Germline V lookup: CDR1 DFQATT, CDR2 SNEGSKA (reference sequence). Trimming left V 7 bases short and J 10 bases short, with 17 bases between. The CDR3 region is CSVILGSESPLHF. The DNA for the CDR3 is TGCAGTGTTATCTTAGGGTCCGAATCACCCCTCCACTTT.

This clonotype was detected many times. This sequence joins TRBV19 and TRBJ1-1; D unresolved. Trimming left V 2 bases short and J 5 bases short, with 9 bases between. The CDR3 is made up of 13 amino acids. Per germline, CDR1 LNHDA and CDR2 SQIVND (reference sequence). This CDR3 reads CASSISTQTEAFF. CDR3 nucleotides: TGTGCCAGTAGTATATCGACACAGACTGAAGCTTTCTTT. The complete variable domain, with remaining parts taken from reference TRBV19 and TRBJ1-1, reads DGGITQSPKYLFRKEGQNVTLSCEQNLNHDAMYWYRQDPGQGLRLIYYSQIVNDFQKGDIAEGYSVSREKKESFPLTVTSAQKNPTAFYLCASSISTQTEAFFGQGTRLTVV.

This clonotype was picked up a small number of times. In DNA, the CDR3 is TGTGCCAGCAGCTTACGTAGTTCACCCTCTTGGAACTATGGCTACACCTTC. It specifies CASSLRSSPSWNYGYTF. The V and J genes are TRBV7-2 and TRBJ1-2, with no clear D. The germline gives CDR1 SGHTA, CDR2 FQGNSA. CDR3 size: 17 residues. The V gene lost 2 bases and the J gene lost 2 bases, with 18 bases spanning the gap. The full variable domain, rest sourced from reference TRBV7-2 and TRBJ1-2, is GAGVSQSPSNKVTEKGKDVELRCDPISGHTALYWYRQSLGQGLEFLIYFQGNSAPDKSGLPSDRFSAERTGGSVSTLTIQRTQQEDSAVYLCASSLRSSPSWNYGYTFGSGTRLTVV.

As for this clonotype: Compared with germline, one end of the junction differs, possibly owing to a read error. This chain joins TRBV12-3 or TRBV12-4 and TRBJ2-5; D is possibly TRBD1 (5 bases). This CDR3 contains 15 residues. CDR3 in amino acids: CASRAPGKGQETQHF. The CDR3 DNA follows: TGTGCCAGCAGAGCCCCAGGGAAAGGTCAAGAGACCCAGCACTTC.

J is TRBJ1-2 and V is TRBV29-1; no clear D gene. The length of the CDR3 is 13 residues. Deletions cut 4 bases from V and 6 bases from J, with 15 bases between. CDR1 and CDR2 (germline): SQVTM, ANQGSEA. The CDR3 nucleotides are TGCAGCGTTGCAGGAAATAAAGTGGATGGCTACACCTTC. It codes for CSVAGNKVDGYTF. Full variable domain (missing parts from reference TRBV29-1 and TRBJ1-2): SAVISQKPSRDICQRGTSLTIQCQVDSQVTMMFWYRQQPGQSLTLIATANQGSEATYESGFVIDKFPISRPNLTFSTLTVSNMSPEDSSIYLCSVAGNKVDGYTFGSGTRLTVV.

The rearrangement joins TRBV15 to TRBJ2-7, with D unresolved. CDR3 length: 13 residues. Trimming took 3 bases from V and 2 from J, leaving 8 bases between them. The germline V gene has CDR1 LNHNV and CDR2 YYDKDF (reference sequence). As DNA, the CDR3 is TGTGCCACCAGCAGGCAAAGCCCCTACGAGCAGTACTTC. It specifies CATSRQSPYEQYF.

This clonotype was seen more than once but under ten times. The chain carries TRBV27 and TRBJ1-1, with D perhaps TRBD1 (5 bases). V was cut by 9 bases and J by 8 bases, with 13 bases left in between. Germline V gene data show CDR1 as MNHEY and CDR2 as SMNVEV (reference sequence). The CDR3 length is 11 residues. CDR3 region: CASLSGGEAFF. Written as DNA, the CDR3 is TGTGCCAGTCTCTCTGGGGGGGAAGCTTTCTTT.

The chain combines TRBV5-1 with TRBJ1-4; unclear D gene. The ends were cut back, 5 bases at V and 0 bases at J, with 11 bases in the middle. CDR3 length: 15 amino acids. CDR1 is SGHRS and CDR2 is YFSETQ in the germline V gene. Written as DNA, the CDR3 is TGCGCCAGCAGAAGGGTTGGGGCAACTAATGAAAAACTGTTTTTT. Residues: CASRRVGATNEKLFF.

The chain uses TRBV7-8 and TRBJ2-2; TRBD2 might be the D (5 bases). Per the germline V gene, CDR1 is SGHVS and CDR2 is FQNEAQ. V was pared by 4 bases and J by 9 bases, with 18 bases between. The CDR3 extends over 15 amino acids. CDR3 amino acids: CASSWSGMILRELFF. The CDR3 DNA reads TGTGCCAGCAGCTGGTCGGGGATGATTCTACGGGAGCTGTTTTTT.

V usage is TRBV7-9 and J usage is TRBJ2-5, with 10 bases matching TRBD2. Germline V lookup: CDR1 SEHNR, CDR2 FQNEAQ (reference sequence). This CDR3 contains 15 residues. With 2 bases clipped from V and 7 bases from J, the junction kept 7 bases outside the gene matches. CDR3 sequence (DNA): TGTGCCAGCAGCTTAACTAGCGGGATCGATGGGACCCAGTACTTC. This encodes CASSLTSGIDGTQYF.

This clonotype was found a few times. The V and J genes are TRBV6-1 and TRBJ1-1; D is undetermined. V dropped 1 base and J dropped 2 bases, with 17 bases sitting between them. CDR3 length: 17 amino acids. The germline gives CDR1 MNHNS, CDR2 SASEGT. The CDR3 DNA reads as TGTGCCAGCAGTGAAGATGGGGTACAGAACCCCAACACTGAAGCTTTCTTT. Translated, it gives CASSEDGVQNPNTEAFF.

This clonotype showed up many times. This chain joins TRBV6-4 and TRBJ1-2, with D perhaps matching TRBD1 (5 bases). The germline V gene encodes CDR1 MRHNA and CDR2 SNTAGT. Trimming pared 2 bases from V and 2 bases from J, leaving 6 bases between. This CDR3 spans 13 amino acids. This chain's CDR3 is CASSDGDNYGYTF. CDR3 DNA sequence: TGTGCCAGCAGTGACGGGGACAACTATGGCTACACCTTC.

In its sample, this clonotype was seen many times. The chain links TRBV29-1 to TRBJ1-2; possible D gene TRBD1, 6 bases. Per the germline V gene, CDR1 is SQVTM and CDR2 is ANQGSEA. V lost 7 bases to trimming and J lost 8 bases, with 20 bases between them. The CDR3 runs 13 residues. The CDR3, as DNA: TGCAGCGCGGCACACGCAGGGGTAGGCGGCTACACCTTC. As protein: CSAAHAGVGGYTF.

There are many counts of this clonotype. V gene TRBV2 combines with J gene TRBJ1-4; D uncertain. Trimming took 5 bases from V and 6 from J, leaving 13 bases between them. Looked up from germline, CDR1 is SNHLY and CDR2 is FYNNEI. This CDR3 comprises 14 residues. CDR3 sequence (DNA): TGTGCCAGCAGTAAAGACCGCGGGGATGAAAAACTGTTTTTT. Encoded protein: CASSKDRGDEKLFF.

This clonotype was observed a few times. The chain combines TRBV10-3 with TRBJ2-7, with D perhaps given as TRBD1 or TRBD2 (5 bases each). V lost 10 bases and J lost 2, with 21 bases in between. Germline lookup yields CDR1 ENHRY and CDR2 SYGVKD. CDR3 length: 15 residues. The CDR3 DNA follows: TGTGCCAGCTATGACGGGGCTAGCCTCCCCTACGAGCAGTACTTC. This sequence encodes CASYDGASLPYEQYF.

Turning to this clonotype: A much more abundant neighbour one base away suggests this may be a read error. The chain couples TRBV11-2 to TRBJ2-5; D may be TRBD1 (7 bases). This CDR3 contains 14 residues. The germline gives CDR1 SGHAT, CDR2 FQNNGV. The CDR3 nucleotides are TGTGTCAGCAGCTTAGGGCCAGGGGGGGAGACCCAGTACTTC. This encodes CVSSLGPGGETQYF.

This clonotype was seen more than once but under ten times. The chain has TRBV20-1 and TRBJ2-7; 9 nucleotides agree with TRBD2. This CDR3 comprises 15 residues. Per the germline V gene, CDR1 is DFQATT and CDR2 is SNEGSKA (reference sequence). After removal of 0 bases from V and 4 bases from J, the junction contained 7 bases not matched to a gene. The CDR3 is CSARDPASGEYEQYF. The CDR3 DNA is TGCAGTGCTAGAGATCCGGCTAGCGGGGAGTACGAGCAGTACTTC.

V is TRBV29-1 and J is TRBJ1-2, with 9 bases matching TRBD1. Germline V gene lookup returns CDR1 SQVTM and CDR2 ANQGSEA. This CDR3 contains 12 residues. V was clipped by 8 bases and J by 4 bases; unmatched bases: 5. CDR3 region: CSQGTGRYGYTF. CDR3 in DNA: TGCAGCCAAGGGACAGGGCGCTATGGCTACACCTTC.

The chain couples TRBV7-6 to TRBJ2-7; D is perhaps TRBD1 (5 bases). Germline values: CDR1 SGHVS, CDR2 FNYEAQ. This CDR3 has 12 residues. Written as DNA, the CDR3 is TGTGCTGCAGCCCAGGGTTCCTACGAGCAGTACTTC. Translating gives CAAAQGSYEQYF.

This clonotype was detected many times. The rearrangement links TRBV4-3 to TRBJ1-2; 7 bases agree with TRBD1. The CDR3 has 15 residues. With V trimmed by 4 bases and J by 2 bases, 7 bases remained unmatched. Germline V gene sequence: CDR1 LGHNA, CDR2 YSLEER. Written as DNA, the CDR3 is TGCGCCAGCAGCCTAACGTCAGGGGGGAACTATGGCTACACCTTC. As protein: CASSLTSGGNYGYTF.

This rearrangement joins TRBV29-1 to TRBJ1-1; TRBD1 matches at 8 bases. V was clipped by 5 bases and J by 5 bases; unmatched bases: 13. CDR1 and CDR2 from the germline V gene are SQVTM and ANQGSEA. The CDR3 loop spans 15 amino acids. CDR3 in amino acids: CSVTYRGQVRTEAFF. DNA for the CDR3: TGCAGCGTTACCTATCGGGGACAGGTACGGACTGAAGCTTTCTTT.

This clonotype was counted many times. This chain joins TRBV10-3 and TRBJ1-4; TRBD1 matches 7 bases. Trimming removed 4 bases from V and 6 bases from J; junction bases left unmatched: 2. The CDR3 loop spans 13 amino acids. Germline values: CDR1 ENHRY, CDR2 SYGVKD. Here the CDR3 DNA reads TGTGCCATCAGTGCTGACAGGGATGAAAAACTGTTTTTT. It yields the protein CAISADRDEKLFF.